Each of the 19 T cell receptor beta chains below was sequenced from the same sample in a study of blood T cell repertoires in COVID-19. The method was immunoSEQ multiplex PCR; TCRdb's version includes in-frame clones alone and lacks a portion of them. The sample contains a few hundred thousand clones, more than 75% of which appear only once. The specimen sequenced was PBMCs or T cells enriched from blood (not recorded which). These receptors were collected from a woman aged 60-75 years in a cohort exposed to, infected with or recovered from COVID-19 (not recorded which).

The V and J genes are TRBV27 and TRBJ2-7; possible D gene TRBD2, 6 bases. The V gene's germline CDR1 is MNHEY and CDR2 SMNVEV (reference sequence). The CDR3 length is 13 residues. Trimming pared 8 bases from V and 2 bases from J, leaving 13 bases between. CDR3 bases: TGTGCCAGCTCGACTAGGCCAGCCTACGAGCAGTACTTC. As protein: CASSTRPAYEQYF.

The chain combines TRBV5-1 with TRBJ1-3; TRBD1 might be the D (6 bases). The CDR3 is 15 residues long. Germline CDR1 reads SGHRS; CDR2 reads YFSETQ. V was trimmed by 4 bases and J by 4 bases, leaving 15 bases between them. In nucleotides, the CDR3 is TGCGCCAGCAGCGCTTCCACAGGGTCAGGAAACACCATATATTTT. Encoded protein: CASSASTGSGNTIYF.

This clone was detected only once. The J gene is TRBJ2-1, the V gene TRBV14, with 12 nucleotides matching TRBD2. This CDR3 is built from 16 residues. Germline CDR1 SGHDN, CDR2 FVKESK. V lost 2 bases to trimming and J lost 7 bases; unmatched junction nucleotides: 6. CDR3 sequence reads: CASSQLAGGPRNEQFF. Here the CDR3 DNA reads TGTGCCAGCAGCCAACTAGCGGGAGGGCCTCGAAATGAGCAGTTCTTC.

V usage is TRBV5-4 and J usage is TRBJ1-3; 12 bases are a match to TRBD1. The germline V gene has CDR1 SGHNT and CDR2 YYREEE (reference sequence). V trimming: 4 bases; J trimming: 3 bases; junction bases outside the gene matches: 14. The CDR3 contains 19 residues. As DNA, the CDR3 is TGTGCCAGCAGCCCATTTTCGGGACAGGGGGCGATGGGTGGAAACACCATATATTTT. Residues: CASSPFSGQGAMGGNTIYF.

This rearrangement joins TRBV6-5 to TRBJ2-1; TRBD2 agrees at 7 bases. This CDR3 has 15 amino acids. After removal of 5 bases from V and 6 bases from J, the junction contained 10 bases not matched to a gene. Per the germline V gene, CDR1 is MNHEY and CDR2 is SVGAGI. Written as DNA, the CDR3 is TGTGCCAGCAGTCCATTAGGACTAGGGGTCAATGAGCAGTTCTTC. This gives the protein CASSPLGLGVNEQFF.

V gene TRBV4-3 combines with J gene TRBJ1-2, with 8 bases that match TRBD1. With 4 bases clipped from V and 1 base from J, the junction kept 5 bases outside the gene matches. This CDR3 has 15 amino acids. CDR1 and CDR2 (germline): LGHNA, YSLEER. CDR3 amino acids: CASSRDRNFNYGYTF. In nucleotides, the CDR3 is TGCGCCAGCAGCCGGGACAGGAACTTTAACTATGGCTACACCTTC.

This rearrangement joins TRBV5-1 to TRBJ2-3, with 8 nucleotides matching TRBD1. The CDR3 is made up of 14 amino acids. CDR1 and CDR2 (germline): SGHRS, YFSETQ. Trimming took 4 bases from V and 5 from J; bases not matched to a gene: 6. CDR3 amino acids: CASSPQTGEDTQYF. The CDR3 nucleotides are TGCGCCAGCAGCCCCCAGACAGGGGAAGATACGCAGTATTTT.

This chain links TRBV29-1 with TRBJ2-7; 10 nucleotides agree with TRBD2. CDR1 and CDR2 (germline): SQVTM, ANQGSEA. This CDR3 has 15 residues. V lost 4 bases to trimming and J lost 3 bases; unmatched junction nucleotides: 9. CDR3 residues: CSVGHSSGRFYEQYF. The CDR3 DNA reads as TGCAGCGTTGGCCACTCTAGCGGGAGATTCTACGAGCAGTACTTC.

The chain employs TRBV27 and TRBJ1-2; the D gene is possibly TRBD1 (5 bases). Germline-derived CDR1 and CDR2 are MNHEY and SMNVEV (reference sequence). The V gene lost 6 bases and the J gene lost 7 bases, with 18 bases spanning the gap. The CDR3 is 14 amino acids. The CDR3 DNA follows: TGTGCCAGCAGCCAAGGCGTATGGGGCGGTGGCTACACCTTC. This encodes CASSQGVWGGGYTF.

This clone was recorded a few times. The V and J genes are TRBV28 and TRBJ1-5; 7 nucleotides agree with TRBD1. The V gene end was trimmed by 6 bases and the J gene end by 3 bases; junction bases not matched to a gene: 14. The CDR3 extends over 17 amino acids. CDR1 MDHEN and CDR2 SYDVKM come from the germline V gene. CDR3 protein: CASRSRRTGINNQPQHF. The CDR3, as DNA: TGTGCCAGCAGGTCCCGTAGGACAGGAATAAACAATCAGCCCCAGCATTTT.

This clone was found once. CDR3 bases: TGTGCCAGCCTCAATACCGGGACAGGGTCCCCCGGGGAGCTGTTTTTT. It translates to CASLNTGTGSPGELFF. The rearrangement joins TRBV2 to TRBJ2-2, with 9 bases lining up with TRBD1. V dropped 8 bases and J dropped 6; count of bases not matched to a gene: 13. CDR1 is SNHLY, CDR2 FYNNEI, per germline. This CDR3 region has 16 residues.

This chain uses TRBV19 with TRBJ2-2; weak D call: TRBD2 (6 bases). The length of the CDR3 is 16 residues. V shed 0 bases and J shed 5 bases, with 13 bases lying between them. CDR1 LNHDA and CDR2 SQIVND come from the germline V gene (reference sequence). The CDR3 region is CASSIDLEGGTGELFF. As DNA, the CDR3 is TGTGCCAGTAGTATAGATCTAGAGGGAGGTACCGGGGAGCTGTTTTTT. Full variable domain (rest looked up from reference TRBV19 and TRBJ2-2): DGGITQSPKYLFRKEGQNVTLSCEQNLNHDAMYWYRQDPGQGLRLIYYSQIVNDFQKGDIAEGYSVSREKKESFPLTVTSAQKNPTAFYLCASSIDLEGGTGELFFGEGSRLTVL.

The chain employs TRBV2 and TRBJ1-1; maybe TRBD1 (6 bases). The V gene's germline CDR1 is SNHLY and CDR2 FYNNEI. Trimming pared 6 bases from V and 5 bases from J, leaving 13 bases between. The CDR3 loop spans 13 amino acids. CDR3: CASRRGGETEAFF. CDR3 in DNA: TGTGCCAGCAGGAGGGGGGGGGAGACTGAAGCTTTCTTT.

The chain combines TRBV28 with TRBJ2-1; D may be TRBD1 (5 bases). Germline values: CDR1 MDHEN, CDR2 SYDVKM. CDR3 size: 15 residues. V was trimmed by 2 bases and J by 2 bases, leaving 10 bases between them. The CDR3 reads CASSLRQTAYNEQFF. CDR3 coding DNA: TGTGCCAGCAGTTTAAGACAGACGGCCTACAATGAGCAGTTCTTC.

The J gene is TRBJ2-6, the V gene TRBV3-1 (or the pseudogene TRBV3-2); TRBD1 matches 10 bases. Germline V CDR1 and CDR2: LGHDT, YNNKEL (reference sequence). V was clipped by 4 bases and J by 1 base; unmatched bases: 4. The CDR3 consists of 17 residues. CDR3 in DNA: TGTGCCAGCAGCCGTGGACAGGGGGAGTCTGGGGCCAACGTCCTGACTTTC. Its protein is CASSRGQGESGANVLTF.

The chain uses TRBV27 and TRBJ1-6; 9 bases agree with TRBD1. The CDR3 is 15 residues long. Unmatched junction bases numbered 11, after V lost 5 bases and J lost 12 bases. Germline V CDR1 and CDR2: MNHEY, SMNVEV (reference sequence). The CDR3 DNA reads as TGTGCCAGCAGTAAGCCGGGACAGGGTGCATTACCCCTCCACTTT. Its protein is CASSKPGQGALPLHF.

The chain uses TRBV19 and TRBJ1-2; 8 bases align to TRBD1. V trimming: 7 bases; J trimming: 5 bases; junction bases outside the gene matches: 6. Germline CDR1 LNHDA, CDR2 SQIVND (reference sequence). The CDR3 covers 13 residues. For the CDR3, the DNA is TGTGCCAGTACTTTAACAGGGGGTTATGGCTACACCTTC. It encodes CASTLTGGYGYTF. Combining the CDR3 with reference TRBV19 and TRBJ1-2 gives the whole variable domain DGGITQSPKYLFRKEGQNVTLSCEQNLNHDAMYWYRQDPGQGLRLIYYSQIVNDFQKGDIAEGYSVSREKKESFPLTVTSAQKNPTAFYLCASTLTGGYGYTFGSGTRLTVV.

The CDR3 DNA reads TGTGCCAGCGGATTATCCCTTAAACGGGACTCCAAAAACATTCAGTACTTC. Its protein product is CASGLSLKRDSKNIQYF. The rearrangement uses TRBV28 and TRBJ2-4; D possibly corresponds to TRBD2 (6 bases). The CDR3 length is 17 residues. V was pared by 8 bases and J by 2 bases, with 22 bases between. Germline CDR1 and CDR2: MDHEN and SYDVKM.

The chain couples TRBV3-1 (or the pseudogene TRBV3-2) to TRBJ2-6, with D possibly being TRBD1 (6 bases). The CDR3 spans 16 residues. Trimming cost V 4 bases and J 0 bases, with 10 bases left between them. Germline V gives CDR1 LGHDT, CDR2 YNNKEL (reference sequence). CDR3: CASSPRTVSGANVLTF. In nucleotides, the CDR3 is TGTGCCAGCAGCCCCCGGACAGTCTCTGGGGCCAACGTCCTGACTTTC.